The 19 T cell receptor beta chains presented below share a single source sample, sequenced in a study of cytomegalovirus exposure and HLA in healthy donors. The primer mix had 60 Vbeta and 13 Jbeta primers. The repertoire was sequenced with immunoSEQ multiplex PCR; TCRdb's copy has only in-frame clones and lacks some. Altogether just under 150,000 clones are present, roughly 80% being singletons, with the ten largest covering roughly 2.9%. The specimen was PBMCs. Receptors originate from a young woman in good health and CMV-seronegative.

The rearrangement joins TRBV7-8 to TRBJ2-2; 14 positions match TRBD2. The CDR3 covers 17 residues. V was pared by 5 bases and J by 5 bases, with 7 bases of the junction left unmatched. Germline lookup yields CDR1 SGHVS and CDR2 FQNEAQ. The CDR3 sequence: CASSPFGLAGGTGELFF. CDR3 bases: TGTGCCAGCAGCCCTTTTGGACTAGCGGGGGGTACCGGGGAGCTGTTTTTT.

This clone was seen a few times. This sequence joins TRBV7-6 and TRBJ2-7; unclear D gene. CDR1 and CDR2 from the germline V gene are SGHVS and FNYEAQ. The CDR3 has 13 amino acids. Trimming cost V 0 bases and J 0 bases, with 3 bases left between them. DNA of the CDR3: TGTGCCAGCAGCTTAGCTAGCTCCTACGAGCAGTACTTC. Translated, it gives CASSLASSYEQYF.

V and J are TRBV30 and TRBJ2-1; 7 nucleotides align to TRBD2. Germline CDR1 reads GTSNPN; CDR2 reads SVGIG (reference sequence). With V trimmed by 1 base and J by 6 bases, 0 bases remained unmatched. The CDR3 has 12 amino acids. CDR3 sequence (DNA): TGTGCCTGGAGTGCGGGGGGCAATGAGCAGTTCTTC. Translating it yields CAWSAGGNEQFF.

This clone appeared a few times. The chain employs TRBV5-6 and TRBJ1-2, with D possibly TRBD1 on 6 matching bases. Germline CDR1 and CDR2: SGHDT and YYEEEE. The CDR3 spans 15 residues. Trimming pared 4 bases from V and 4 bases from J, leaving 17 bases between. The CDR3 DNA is TGTGCCAGCAGCCCGGGCAGGGGTTTAACCTATGGCTACACCTTC. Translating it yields CASSPGRGLTYGYTF.

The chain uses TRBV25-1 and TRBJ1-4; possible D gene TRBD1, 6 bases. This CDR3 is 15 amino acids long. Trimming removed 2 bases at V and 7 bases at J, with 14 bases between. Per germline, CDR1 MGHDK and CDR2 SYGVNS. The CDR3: CASSEPGGPGEKLFF. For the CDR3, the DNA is TGTGCCAGCAGTGAACCCGGGGGGCCGGGTGAAAAACTGTTTTTT.

The CDR3 spells CASSYRGSFDNEQFF. CDR3 nucleotide sequence: TGTGCCAGCAGTTACAGGGGGTCATTCGACAATGAGCAGTTCTTC. The genes are TRBV6-5 and TRBJ2-1; the D gene is possibly TRBD1 (6 bases). The CDR3 spans 15 residues. V dropped 2 bases and J dropped 5 bases, with 13 bases sitting between them. CDR1 MNHEY and CDR2 SVGAGI come from the germline V gene.

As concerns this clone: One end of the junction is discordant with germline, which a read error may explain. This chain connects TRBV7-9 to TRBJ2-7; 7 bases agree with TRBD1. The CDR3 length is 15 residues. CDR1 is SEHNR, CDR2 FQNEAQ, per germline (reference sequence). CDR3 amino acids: CSSSRTDRVTYEQYF. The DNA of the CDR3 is TGTTCCAGCAGCCGTACCGACAGGGTAACCTACGAGCAGTACTTC.

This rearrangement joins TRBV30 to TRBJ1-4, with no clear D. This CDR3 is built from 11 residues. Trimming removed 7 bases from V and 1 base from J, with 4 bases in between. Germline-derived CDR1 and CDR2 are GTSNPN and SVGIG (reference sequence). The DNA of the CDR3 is TGTGCCTCCCGAACTAATGAAAAACTGTTTTTT. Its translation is CASRTNEKLFF. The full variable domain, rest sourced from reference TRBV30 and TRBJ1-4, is SQTIHQWPATLVQPVGSPLSLECTVEGTSNPNLYWYRQAAGRGLQLLFYSVGIGQISSEVPQNLSASRPQDRQFILSSKKLLLSDSGFYLCASRTNEKLFFGSGTQLSVL.

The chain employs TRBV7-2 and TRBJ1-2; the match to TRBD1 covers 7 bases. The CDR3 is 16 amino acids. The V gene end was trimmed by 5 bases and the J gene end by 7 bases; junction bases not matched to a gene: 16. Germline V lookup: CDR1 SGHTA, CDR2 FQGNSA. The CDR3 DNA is TGTGCCAGCAGCCCGAGAACAATGACAGGGTTAGGTGGCTACACCTTC. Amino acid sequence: CASSPRTMTGLGGYTF.

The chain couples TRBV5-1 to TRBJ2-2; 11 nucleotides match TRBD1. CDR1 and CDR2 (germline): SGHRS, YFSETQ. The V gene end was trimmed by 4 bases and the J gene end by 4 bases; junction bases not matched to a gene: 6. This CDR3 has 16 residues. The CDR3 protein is CASSRTGTGGTGELFF. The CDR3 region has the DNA TGCGCCAGCAGCCGTACCGGGACAGGGGGCACCGGGGAGCTGTTTTTT.

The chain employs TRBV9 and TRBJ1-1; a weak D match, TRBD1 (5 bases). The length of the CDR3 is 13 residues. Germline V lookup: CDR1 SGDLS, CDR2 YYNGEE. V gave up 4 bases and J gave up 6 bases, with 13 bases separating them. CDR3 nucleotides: TGTGCCAGCAGCTCCCGGGAGGGACCTGAAGCTTTCTTT. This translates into CASSSREGPEAFF.

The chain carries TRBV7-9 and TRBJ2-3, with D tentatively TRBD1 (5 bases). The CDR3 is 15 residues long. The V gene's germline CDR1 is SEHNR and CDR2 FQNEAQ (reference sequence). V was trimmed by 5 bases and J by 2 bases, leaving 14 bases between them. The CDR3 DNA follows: TGTGCCAGCAGCCTCAGCACAGGCGTCACAGATACGCAGTATTTT. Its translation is CASSLSTGVTDTQYF.

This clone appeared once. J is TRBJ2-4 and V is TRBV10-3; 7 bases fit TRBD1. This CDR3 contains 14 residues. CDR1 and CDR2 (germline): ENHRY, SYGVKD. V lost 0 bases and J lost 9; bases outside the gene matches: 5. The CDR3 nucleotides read TGTGCCATCAGTGAGTCGACAGGGTGGCCCATTCAGTACTTC. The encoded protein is CAISESTGWPIQYF.

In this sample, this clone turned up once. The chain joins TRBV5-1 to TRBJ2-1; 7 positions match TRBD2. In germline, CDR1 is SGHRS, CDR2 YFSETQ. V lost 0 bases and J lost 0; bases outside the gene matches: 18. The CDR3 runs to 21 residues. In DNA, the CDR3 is TGCGCCAGCAGCTTGGTTGGTCGTCCGCAGGGACCGGGGGGCTCCTACAATGAGCAGTTCTTC. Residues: CASSLVGRPQGPGGSYNEQFF.

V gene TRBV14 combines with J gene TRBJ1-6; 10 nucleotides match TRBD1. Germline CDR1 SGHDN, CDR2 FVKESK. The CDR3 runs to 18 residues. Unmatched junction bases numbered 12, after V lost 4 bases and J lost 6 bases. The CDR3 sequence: CASSPGQGVTGGNSPLHF. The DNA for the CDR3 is TGTGCCAGCAGCCCCGGACAGGGGGTAACGGGAGGTAATTCACCCCTCCACTTT.

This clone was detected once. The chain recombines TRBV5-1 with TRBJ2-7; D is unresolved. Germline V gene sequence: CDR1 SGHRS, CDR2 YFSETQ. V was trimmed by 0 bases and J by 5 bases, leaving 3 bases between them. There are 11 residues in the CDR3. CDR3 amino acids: CASSLGHEQYF. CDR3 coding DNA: TGCGCCAGCAGCTTGGGGCACGAGCAGTACTTC.

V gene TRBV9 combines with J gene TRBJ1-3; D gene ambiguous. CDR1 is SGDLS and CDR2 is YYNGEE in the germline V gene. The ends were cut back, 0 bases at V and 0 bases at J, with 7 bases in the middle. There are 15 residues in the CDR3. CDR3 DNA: TGTGCCAGCAGCGTAGACGGGAACTCTGGAAACACCATATATTTT. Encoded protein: CASSVDGNSGNTIYF. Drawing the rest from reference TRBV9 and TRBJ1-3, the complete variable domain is DSGVTQTPKHLITATGQRVTLRCSPRSGDLSVYWYQQSLDQGLQFLIQYYNGEERAKGNILERFSAQQFPDLHSELNLSSLELGDSALYFCASSVDGNSGNTIYFGEGSWLTVV.

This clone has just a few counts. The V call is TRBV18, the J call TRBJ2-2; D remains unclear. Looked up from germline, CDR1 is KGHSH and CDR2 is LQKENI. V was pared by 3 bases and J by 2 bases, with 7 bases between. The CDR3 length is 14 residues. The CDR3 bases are TGTGCCAGCTCACCTGAGGATAACACCGGGGAGCTGTTTTTT. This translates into CASSPEDNTGELFF.

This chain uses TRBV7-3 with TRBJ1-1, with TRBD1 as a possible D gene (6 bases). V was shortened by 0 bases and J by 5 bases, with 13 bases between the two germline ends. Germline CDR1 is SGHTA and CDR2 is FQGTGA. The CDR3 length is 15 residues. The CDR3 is CASSLTGAGNTEAFF. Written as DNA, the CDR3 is TGTGCCAGCAGCTTAACGGGGGCGGGTAATACTGAAGCTTTCTTT.